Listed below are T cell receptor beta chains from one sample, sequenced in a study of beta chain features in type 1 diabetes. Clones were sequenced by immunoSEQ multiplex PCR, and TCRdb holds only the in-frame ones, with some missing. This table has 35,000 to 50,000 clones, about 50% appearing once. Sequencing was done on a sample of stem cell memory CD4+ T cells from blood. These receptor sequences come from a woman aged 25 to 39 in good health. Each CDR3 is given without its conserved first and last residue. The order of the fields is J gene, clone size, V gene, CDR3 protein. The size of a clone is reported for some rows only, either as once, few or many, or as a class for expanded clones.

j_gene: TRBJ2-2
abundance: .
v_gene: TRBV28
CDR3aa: ASSHGGVTGELF

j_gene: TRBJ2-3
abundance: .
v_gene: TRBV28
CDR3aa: ASSLWAGGAGDTQY

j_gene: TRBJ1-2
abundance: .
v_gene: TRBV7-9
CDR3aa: ASSSGTGGHGYT

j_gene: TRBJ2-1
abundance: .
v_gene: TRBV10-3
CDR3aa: AISGGTSGSREQF

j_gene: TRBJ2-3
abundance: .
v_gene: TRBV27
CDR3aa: ASSLAGVSGTDTQY

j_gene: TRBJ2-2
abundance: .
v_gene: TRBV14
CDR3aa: ASSQDWGRITGELF

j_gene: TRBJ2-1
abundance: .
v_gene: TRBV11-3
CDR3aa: ASSPDRGGEQF

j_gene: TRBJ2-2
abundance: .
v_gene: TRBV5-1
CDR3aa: ASSLGQEAGELF

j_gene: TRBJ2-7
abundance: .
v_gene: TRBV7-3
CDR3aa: ASSRGGADNEQY

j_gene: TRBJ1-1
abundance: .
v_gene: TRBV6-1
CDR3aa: ASSAQGTEAF

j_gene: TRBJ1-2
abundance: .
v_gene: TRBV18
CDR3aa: ASSLSEADYT

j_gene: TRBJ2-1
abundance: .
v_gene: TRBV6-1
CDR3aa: ASSEALPGTGDNEQF

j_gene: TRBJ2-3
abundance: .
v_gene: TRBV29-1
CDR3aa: SVEGVGVTDTQY

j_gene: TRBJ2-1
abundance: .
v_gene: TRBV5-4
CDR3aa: ASTQGGKDEQF

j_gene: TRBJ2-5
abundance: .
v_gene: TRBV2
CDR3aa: AGSERRGRETQY

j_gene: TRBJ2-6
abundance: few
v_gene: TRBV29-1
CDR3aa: SVLLSGANVLT

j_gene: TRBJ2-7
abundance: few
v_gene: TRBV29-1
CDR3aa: SVVASEGNEQY

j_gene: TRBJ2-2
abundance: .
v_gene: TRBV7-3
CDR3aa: ASSPRGGYTGELF

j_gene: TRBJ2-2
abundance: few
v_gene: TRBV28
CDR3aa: ASSRRDRGFTGELF

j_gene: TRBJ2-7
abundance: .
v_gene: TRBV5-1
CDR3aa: ASATGTGTYEQY

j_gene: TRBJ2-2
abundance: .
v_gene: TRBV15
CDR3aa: ATSRDVVPAGGPSGELF

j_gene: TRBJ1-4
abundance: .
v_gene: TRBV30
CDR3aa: AWSAQGAVANEKLF

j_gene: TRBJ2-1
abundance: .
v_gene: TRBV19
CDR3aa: ASSIGLAGYNEQF

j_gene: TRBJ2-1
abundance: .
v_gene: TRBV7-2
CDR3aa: ASSLRSGGQF

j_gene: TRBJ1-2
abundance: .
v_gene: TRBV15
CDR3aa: ATSRGNTGNYGYT

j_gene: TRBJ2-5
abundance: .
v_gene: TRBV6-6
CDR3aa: ASSFQSHQETQY

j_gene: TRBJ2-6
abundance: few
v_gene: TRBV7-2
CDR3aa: ASSPPKPGANVLT

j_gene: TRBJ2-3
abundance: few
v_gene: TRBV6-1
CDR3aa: ASRGPNTDTQY